These 3 T cell receptor beta chains were all obtained from the same sample, sequenced in a study of CD8 T cells in Susac syndrome. Roughly 0.45 to 1 ug RNA was reverse transcribed with random hexamers. From the immunoSEQ multiplex PCR reads, TCRdb called clonotypes with MiXCR, one entry per CDR3 protein. The profile shows over 350,000 distinct CDR3 sequences, approximately 85% of them singletons. Material for sequencing was CD8+ T cells from PBMCs. The receptors were gathered from a human donor with multiple sclerosis.

V gene TRBV27 combines with J gene TRBJ1-2; possible D gene TRBD1, 5 bases. The V gene lost 5 bases and the J gene lost 0 bases, with 13 bases spanning the gap. Germline loops: CDR1 MNHEY, CDR2 SMNVEV (reference sequence). The CDR3 spans 15 residues. The DNA of the CDR3 is TGTGCCAGCAGTGCCTTAGGGGTTGCTAACTATGGCTACACCTTC. Translated, it gives CASSALGVANYGYTF.

The rearrangement links TRBV19 to TRBJ1-1; possibly TRBD1 for D (5 bases). V was cut by 10 bases and J by 2 bases, with 14 bases left in between. The CDR3 has 13 amino acids. Germline V gene data show CDR1 as LNHDA and CDR2 as SQIVND (reference sequence). CDR3 DNA: TGTGCCATCCAGGACAATCCCAACACTGAAGCTTTCTTT. Translating gives CAIQDNPNTEAFF.

This chain uses TRBV12-3 or TRBV12-4 with TRBJ2-3; perhaps D is TRBD1 or TRBD2 (5 bases each). The ends were cut back, 5 bases at V and 3 bases at J, with 12 bases in the middle. The CDR3 is made up of 14 amino acids. The CDR3 loop reads CASSTGPRTDTQYF. CDR3 DNA sequence: TGTGCCAGCAGTACGGGACCACGAACAGATACGCAGTATTTT.